The clone carrying this TCR beta chain was seen a few times. This specimen comes from a study of blood T cell repertoires in COVID-19. Study in general: The origin of the acute and convalescent COVID-19 samples was the United States, Italy and Spain.

Enrollees, about 18 to 89 years old, lived in about two dozen US areas. Which cohort a participant joined came from the clinical history participants gave. The method was immunoSEQ multiplex PCR; TCRdb's version includes in-frame clones alone and lacks a portion of them. The sample comprises 400,000 or so clones, roughly 86% of which are singletons, and around 2.1% rests with the top ten. CDR3 length: 16 amino acids. Germline-derived CDR1 and CDR2 are SNHLY and FYNNEI. V gave up 4 bases and J gave up 2 bases, with 15 bases separating them. The TCR originated in a woman aged 40 to 50 with acute COVID-19. Sequenced input: PBMCs or T cells enriched from blood (not recorded which). This chain uses TRBV2 with TRBJ1-5; tentatively, D is TRBD1 (6 bases). This CDR3 is CASSGLVAGGNQPQHF. The CDR3, as DNA: TGTGCCAGCAGTGGTTTGGTTGCAGGGGGCAATCAGCCCCAGCATTTT.